What follows are 30 T cell receptor beta chains derived from one specimen sequenced in a study of T-cell reconstitution after alpha-beta-depleted transplantation in children. A TCRbeta library incorporating unique molecular identifiers was prepared. TCRdb reprocessed the PCR reads via MiXCR and lists one record per CDR3 protein. In the table there are approximately 230,000 distinct CDR3 sequences, 20% to 30% of which are singletons. The sequences come from PBMCs, collected before TCRalphabeta/CD19-depleted stem cell transplant. The receptors here all came from a girl between 2 and 10 years old with Fanconi anemia, due to receive a stem cell transplant.

Ten or more counts support this clonotype. This chain uses TRBV29-1 with TRBJ2-7, with D unresolved. CDR1 and CDR2 (germline): SQVTM, ANQGSEA. The CDR3 contains 11 residues. The CDR3 region has the DNA TGCACCACAAAGACGGTCTACGAGCAGTACTTC. Translation gives CTTKTVYEQYF.

V is TRBV29-1 and J is TRBJ2-3; 11 nucleotides match TRBD1. Looked up from germline, CDR1 is SQVTM and CDR2 is ANQGSEA. The CDR3 runs 15 residues. J lost 7 bases, V lost 7 bases, and 13 bases had no gene match. The CDR3 DNA follows: TGCAGCGCTCCCCGCCCGGGACAGGGGGTAAATACGCAGTATTTT. Protein sequence: CSAPRPGQGVNTQYF.

This chain links TRBV18 with TRBJ2-1; D possibly uses TRBD1 or TRBD2 (5 bases each). CDR1 and CDR2 (germline): KGHSH, LQKENI. Trimming took 1 base from V and 5 from J, leaving 18 bases between them. CDR3 length equals 17 residues. The CDR3 region is CASSPRSGIRGNNEQFF. CDR3 nucleotide sequence: TGTGCCAGCTCACCACGGTCGGGGATTAGGGGAAACAATGAGCAGTTCTTC.

The V call is TRBV20-1, the J call TRBJ2-2; D may match TRBD1 or TRBD2 (7 bases each). CDR3 length: 14 residues. CDR1 and CDR2 from the germline V gene are DFQATT and SNEGSKA (reference sequence). The V end was cut by 6 bases, the J end by 5 bases, with 16 bases between. The DNA for the CDR3 is TGCAGTGCCATAAACAGGGGAGGGACCGGGGAGCTGTTTTTT. Translated, it gives CSAINRGGTGELFF.

This rearrangement joins TRBV27 to TRBJ2-5; D gene ambiguous. The CDR3 spans 15 residues. Germline CDR1 and CDR2: MNHEY and SMNVEV (reference sequence). V shed 6 bases and J shed 2 bases, with 16 bases lying between them. The CDR3 nucleotides are TGTGCCAGCAGCCTGAGCCTTGGTGGGCAAGAGACCCAGTACTTC. The encoded protein is CASSLSLGGQETQYF.

The chain joins TRBV3-1 to TRBJ2-1; D possibly corresponds to TRBD2 (6 bases). Per the germline V gene, CDR1 is LGHDT and CDR2 is YNNKEL (reference sequence). The CDR3 contains 16 residues. The germline V and J ends were trimmed by 1 base and 2 bases, with 12 bases remaining between them. In DNA, the CDR3 is TGTGCCAGCAGCCAAGGTCTAGCGCTCACCTACAATGAGCAGTTCTTC. Protein sequence: CASSQGLALTYNEQFF.

The chain has TRBV20-1 and TRBJ2-5; D may be TRBD1 (6 bases). Germline V gene data show CDR1 as DFQATT and CDR2 as SNEGSKA (reference sequence). Trimming took off 3 bases at V and 0 bases at J, with 11 bases between the two ends. The CDR3 is 14 amino acids. CDR3: CSASRDTYQETQYF. DNA of the CDR3: TGCAGTGCTAGCCGGGACACTTACCAAGAGACCCAGTACTTC.

This sequence joins TRBV10-2 and TRBJ2-3; D is ambiguous. Between the trimmed V and J ends, which lost 2 bases and 6 bases, there was a span of 3 bases. Per germline, CDR1 WSHSY and CDR2 SAAADI. This CDR3 comprises 11 residues. In nucleotides, the CDR3 is TGCGCCAGCAGTGAGGTGGATACGCAGTATTTT. It yields the protein CASSEVDTQYF.

This clonotype occurred a few times. This CDR3 is CASSWTSGAKNIQYF. Written as DNA, the CDR3 is TGTGCCAGCAGTTGGACTAGCGGAGCCAAAAACATTCAGTACTTC. The chain has TRBV6-5 and TRBJ2-4; 10 nucleotides agree with TRBD2. There are 15 residues in the CDR3. Germline CDR1 and CDR2: MNHEY and SVGAGI. Trimming at V came to 4 bases and at J to 0 bases, leaving 0 bases not matched to a gene.

This clonotype has at least ten counts. V gene TRBV4-2 combines with J gene TRBJ2-4, with D maybe TRBD2 (6 bases). Germline V gene lookup returns CDR1 LGHNA and CDR2 YNFKEQ. This CDR3 contains 17 residues. Trimming took off 1 base at V and 0 bases at J, with 13 bases between the two ends. The CDR3 DNA is TGTGCCAGCAGCCAAGGCGGGACGGAGTTAGCCAAAAACATTCAGTACTTC. Translation gives CASSQGGTELAKNIQYF.

Worth noting for this clonotype: The junction departs from the called germline gene at one end, perhaps through a read error. The V and J genes are TRBV2 and TRBJ2-1; 7 bases agree with TRBD1. Germline V gives CDR1 SNHLY, CDR2 FYNNEI. The CDR3 runs to 11 residues. The CDR3: CASSEGSQGVF. DNA of the CDR3: TGTGCCAGCAGTGAGGGCAGTCAGGGGGTCTTC.

Many counts were recorded for this clonotype. The chain joins TRBV20-1 to TRBJ2-7, with 8 bases fitting TRBD1. Germline V gene sequence: CDR1 DFQATT, CDR2 SNEGSKA (reference sequence). This CDR3 has 14 residues. V dropped 3 bases and J dropped 2; count of bases not matched to a gene: 6. For the CDR3, the DNA is TGCAGTGCTAGCAGGGGGCTTCCTCCCTACGAGCAGTACTTC. Translation gives CSASRGLPPYEQYF.

This clonotype was found many times. The chain links TRBV5-6 to TRBJ2-7; D unclear. Germline CDR1 is SGHDT and CDR2 is YYEEEE. Trimming took off 2 bases at V and 3 bases at J, with 6 bases between the two ends. This CDR3 is 12 amino acids long. CDR3: CASSFGFYEQYF. The CDR3 coding sequence is TGTGCCAGCAGCTTCGGATTCTACGAGCAGTACTTC. The full variable domain, completed using reference TRBV5-6 and TRBJ2-7, is DAGVTQSPTHLIKTRGQQVTLRCSPKSGHDTVSWYQQALGQGPQFIFQYYEEEERQRGNFPDRFSGHQFPNYSSELNVNALLLGDSALYLCASSFGFYEQYFGPGTRLTVT.

The table lists this clonotype with many counts. The rearrangement uses TRBV27 and TRBJ2-5; D gene uncertain. This CDR3 region has 15 residues. V shed 6 bases and J shed 1 base, with 15 bases lying between them. Germline V gives CDR1 MNHEY, CDR2 SMNVEV (reference sequence). DNA of the CDR3: TGTGCCAGCAGGAGGTCGGGCAGCTCCCAAGAGACCCAGTACTTC. Protein sequence: CASRRSGSSQETQYF.

This clonotype was seen many times. This chain uses TRBV10-3 with TRBJ2-7, with 10 positions matching TRBD2. Germline CDR1 is ENHRY and CDR2 is SYGVKD. J was trimmed by 2 bases and V by 0 bases; bases with no gene match: 4. The CDR3 extends over 16 amino acids. CDR3 DNA: TGTGCCATCAGTGAGTCACCACTAGCGGGGCCCTACGAGCAGTACTTC. It specifies CAISESPLAGPYEQYF.

This clonotype was found a few times. The chain links TRBV20-1 to TRBJ2-5, with 12 nucleotides matching TRBD2. There are 15 residues in the CDR3. Germline loops: CDR1 DFQATT, CDR2 SNEGSKA (reference sequence). Losses at the gene ends were 2 bases for V and 5 bases for J; bases not matched to a gene: 6. CDR3 in amino acids: CSARLAGGPGETQYF. CDR3 nucleotide sequence: TGCAGTGCTAGACTAGCGGGAGGGCCCGGGGAGACCCAGTACTTC.

This clonotype was seen repeatedly, ten times or more. V usage is TRBV10-3 and J usage is TRBJ2-2; D gene unclear. Germline values: CDR1 ENHRY, CDR2 SYGVKD. V was shortened by 6 bases and J by 4 bases, with 3 bases between the two germline ends. The CDR3 has 11 residues. Written as DNA, the CDR3 is TGTGCCATCAGATCCACCGGGGAGCTGTTTTTT. It specifies CAIRSTGELFF.

The chain combines TRBV29-1 with TRBJ2-1; 7 nucleotides match TRBD1. The ends lost 3 bases at V and 9 bases at J; junction bases unmatched: 14. Germline V lookup: CDR1 SQVTM, CDR2 ANQGSEA. This CDR3 contains 15 residues. The CDR3 reads CSVELGTRGLGEQFF. CDR3 nucleotides: TGCAGCGTTGAGTTGGGCACAAGGGGGCTCGGTGAGCAGTTCTTC.

A few counts support this clonotype. The chain carries TRBV7-9 and TRBJ2-1; 10 bases align to TRBD2. The CDR3 runs 16 residues. Unmatched junction bases numbered 11, after V lost 7 bases and J lost 5 bases. Germline values: CDR1 SEHNR, CDR2 FQNEAQ (reference sequence). CDR3 in DNA: TGTGCCAGCAAATCCATTGGAACTAGCGGGGACAATGAGCAGTTCTTC. Protein: CASKSIGTSGDNEQFF.

A few counts support this clonotype. The chain uses TRBV20-1 and TRBJ2-7, with D uncertain. The CDR3 extends over 12 amino acids. Per germline, CDR1 DFQATT and CDR2 SNEGSKA (reference sequence). The germline V and J ends were trimmed by 3 bases and 2 bases, with 8 bases remaining between them. In DNA, the CDR3 is TGCAGTGCTAGGGAGCCAGCCTACGAGCAGTACTTC. Its translation: CSAREPAYEQYF.

The table lists this clonotype with a few counts. The gene calls are TRBV20-1 and TRBJ2-3; perhaps TRBD1 as D (5 bases). The CDR3 length is 15 residues. V gave up 3 bases and J gave up 0 bases, with 13 bases separating them. Germline CDR1 reads DFQATT; CDR2 reads SNEGSKA (reference sequence). CDR3 in DNA: TGCAGTGCTAGGGAAAGACAGTCTAGCACAGATACGCAGTATTTT. It specifies CSARERQSSTDTQYF.

This clonotype showed up many times. The chain couples TRBV20-1 to TRBJ2-7; TRBD1 matches 9 bases. This CDR3 spans 13 amino acids. Germline assignment: CDR1 DFQATT and CDR2 SNEGSKA (reference sequence). V shed 5 bases and J 5 bases; nucleotides not matched to a gene: 7. The CDR3 is CSAPGTGINEQYF. The CDR3 DNA follows: TGCAGTGCTCCCGGGACAGGGATCAACGAGCAGTACTTC.

A single count supports this clonotype. The chain recombines TRBV2 with TRBJ2-7; TRBD1 matches at 12 bases. The V gene's germline CDR1 is SNHLY and CDR2 FYNNEI. V shed 7 bases, J shed 1 base, and the junction held 5 bases outside the gene matches. The CDR3 sequence is 15 residues long. For the CDR3, the DNA is TGTGCCAGCAAAGAGGGACAGGGGGCTTCCTACGAGCAGTACTTC. Its protein is CASKEGQGASYEQYF.

This clonotype was counted many times. This chain connects TRBV10-3 to TRBJ2-7, with D perhaps TRBD1 (6 bases). CDR1 is ENHRY, CDR2 SYGVKD, per germline. The CDR3 is made up of 18 amino acids. Deletions cut 3 bases from V and 0 bases from J, with 21 bases between. The CDR3 DNA reads as TGTGCCATCAGTGATATTGTCAGGGGCATAGTTAGCTCCTACGAGCAGTACTTC. Translation gives CAISDIVRGIVSSYEQYF.

The gene calls are TRBV27 and TRBJ2-3; 10 nucleotides agree with TRBD1. The CDR3 runs 21 residues. Germline V gene data show CDR1 as MNHEY and CDR2 as SMNVEV (reference sequence). V was pared by 5 bases and J by 3 bases, with 23 bases of the junction left unmatched. CDR3 DNA: TGTGCCAGCAGTCCGACCTCTTCCCCGGGACAGGGGATGGGGAGGACAGATACGCAGTATTTT. Its translation is CASSPTSSPGQGMGRTDTQYF.

V and J are TRBV6-2 or TRBV6-3 and TRBJ2-3, with D tentatively TRBD1 (6 bases). Trimming took 8 bases from V and 5 from J, leaving 8 bases between them. The CDR3 is made up of 11 amino acids. Germline CDR1 MNHEY, CDR2 SVGEGT. CDR3 in DNA: TGTGCCAGCCAACAGGGAGATACGCAGTATTTT. As protein: CASQQGDTQYF.

The rearrangement links TRBV4-1 to TRBJ2-1; 9 nucleotides match TRBD2. CDR1 and CDR2 from the germline V gene are MGHRA and YSYEKL. V shed 0 bases, J shed 8 bases, and the junction held 8 bases outside the gene matches. This CDR3 is 16 amino acids long. CDR3 loop: CASSQEWGLAVDEQFF. CDR3 nucleotides: TGCGCCAGCAGCCAAGAATGGGGACTAGCTGTGGATGAGCAGTTCTTC.

The chain uses TRBV20-1 and TRBJ2-7; D not certain. V lost 3 bases and J 4 bases, leaving 10 bases between the germline ends. Germline loops: CDR1 DFQATT, CDR2 SNEGSKA (reference sequence). The CDR3 contains 12 residues. DNA of the CDR3: TGCAGTGCTAGGGTCACCTCATACGAGCAGTACTTC. Translated, it gives CSARVTSYEQYF.

This sequence joins TRBV20-1 and TRBJ2-5, with D tentatively TRBD2 (5 bases). CDR3 length: 11 amino acids. CDR1 is DFQATT and CDR2 is SNEGSKA in the germline V gene (reference sequence). The CDR3 DNA is TGCGCCGAGGGTCAAAAAGAGACCCAGTACTTC. Its protein product is CAEGQKETQYF.

The chain links TRBV2 to TRBJ2-7; D not resolved. Trimming removed 6 bases at V and 6 bases at J, with 6 bases between. Germline assignment: CDR1 SNHLY and CDR2 FYNNEI. This CDR3 has 10 amino acids. CDR3 sequence (DNA): TGTGCCAGCAGGGATGGCGAGCAGTACTTC. Translated, it gives CASRDGEQYF. Looking up the rest from reference TRBV2 and TRBJ2-7 gives the full variable domain: EPEVTQTPSHQVTQMGQEVILRCVPISNHLYFYWYRQILGQKVEFLVSFYNNEISEKSEIFDDQFSVERPDGSNFTLKIRSTKLEDSAMYFCASRDGEQYFGPGTRLTVT.